The source of this TCR beta chain is a study of cytomegalovirus exposure and HLA in healthy donors. Findings of the study overall: As a later analysis showed, several of the most significant clusters appeared to be linked to common viral pathogens. Later analysis demonstrated an association between a missense DCLRE1C variant and TCR beta V- and J-gene trimming.

A multiplex PCR was run with 60 Vbeta primers and 13 Jbeta primers. Method: immunoSEQ multiplex PCR; TCRdb's copy keeps in-frame clones and lacks some. Among 150,000 to 200,000 clones listed, approximately 80% were seen once. The CDR3 consists of 14 residues. Germline V gene sequence: CDR1 MDHEN, CDR2 SYDVKM. Trimming took 3 bases from V and 0 from J, leaving 6 bases between them. Comment on this clone: Its antigen is as yet unknown.

Sample: PBMCs. This TCR derives from a woman aged 40 to 50 in good health and CMV-seronegative. The V call is TRBV28, the J call TRBJ1-5; D is undetermined. CDR3 bases: TGTGCCAGCAGTTTCCAGAATAGCAATCAGCCCCAGCATTTT. Its protein is CASSFQNSNQPQHF.